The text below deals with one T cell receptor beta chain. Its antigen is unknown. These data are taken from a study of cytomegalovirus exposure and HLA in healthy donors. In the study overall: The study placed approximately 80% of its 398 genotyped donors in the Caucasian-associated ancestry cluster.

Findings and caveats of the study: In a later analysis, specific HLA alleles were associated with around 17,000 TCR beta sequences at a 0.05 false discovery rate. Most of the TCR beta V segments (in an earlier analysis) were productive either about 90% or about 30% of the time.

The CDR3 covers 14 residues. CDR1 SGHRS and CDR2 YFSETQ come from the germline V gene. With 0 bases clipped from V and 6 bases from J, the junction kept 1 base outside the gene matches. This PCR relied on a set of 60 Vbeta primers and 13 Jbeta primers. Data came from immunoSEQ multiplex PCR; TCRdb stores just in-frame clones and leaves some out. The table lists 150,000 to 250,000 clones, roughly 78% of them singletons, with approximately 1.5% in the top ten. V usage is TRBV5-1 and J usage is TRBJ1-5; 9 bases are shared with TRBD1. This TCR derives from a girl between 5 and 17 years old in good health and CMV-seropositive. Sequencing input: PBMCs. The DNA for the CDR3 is TGCGCCAGCAGCTTGGAGACAGGGGGTCAGCCCCAGCATTTT. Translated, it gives CASSLETGGQPQHF.